This TCR beta chain stems from a study of CD8 T cells in ankylosing spondylitis. This clonotype was observed many times. Its antigen remains unidentified. Construction of TCR beta libraries was performed using quantitative 5'-RACE with molecular barcodes. In TCRdb, the 5' RACE reads were re-called with MiXCR into one record per CDR3 protein. Of 100,000 to 150,000 distinct CDR3 sequences in the sample, about an eighth are singletons; the top ten hold about 3.8%. The CDR3 covers 14 residues. Per the germline V gene, CDR1 is SNHLY and CDR2 is FYNNEI. V dropped 8 bases and J dropped 1; count of bases not matched to a gene: 5. Study observations and caveats: Reactive arthritis synovial fluid and blood were previously reported to contain some motif variants. Typical of ankylosing spondylitis blood, it appeared, was a TCR beta motif of under 10 highly homologous variants. Disease-linked clones were reportedly significantly enriched in matched ankylosing spondylitis synovial fluid.

The J gene is TRBJ2-3, the V gene TRBV2, with 8 bases fitting TRBD2. The source is a female donor with ankylosing spondylitis or in good health (not recorded which). Material for sequencing was blood, either unsorted or a sorted T cell fraction (not recorded which). CDR3 region: CASSLAGRTDTQYF. The CDR3 DNA follows: TGTGCCAGCTCATTAGCGGGACGCACAGATACGCAGTATTTT. The full variable domain, with the rest looked up from reference TRBV2 and TRBJ2-3, is EPEVTQTPSHQVTQMGQEVILRCVPISNHLYFYWYRQILGQKVEFLVSFYNNEISEKSEIFDDQFSVERPDGSNFTLKIRSTKLEDSAMYFCASSLAGRTDTQYFGPGTRLTVL.